The 15 T cell receptor beta chains below were found in one sample sequenced in a study of blood T cells in healthy people across ages. The second PCR ran about 6 to 12 cycles with a sample-barcoded 5' primer and J-beta primers. TCRdb re-called the 5' RACE reads through MiXCR, storing one row per CDR3 protein. The repertoire holds 1.5 million to 2 million distinct CDR3 sequences, with about two fifths as singletons. Sequenced sample: blood. The receptors shown here come from a human donor in good health.

The chain combines TRBV6-6 with TRBJ2-5; 13 bases agree with TRBD2. This CDR3 is built from 15 residues. Germline-derived CDR1 and CDR2 are MNHNY and SVGAGI (reference sequence). V was pared by 5 bases and J by 6 bases, with 6 bases of the junction left unmatched. The CDR3 spells CASSKTSGGAKTQYF. In DNA, the CDR3 is TGTGCCAGCAGTAAAACTAGCGGGGGGGCCAAGACCCAGTACTTC.

This clonotype was seen a few times. The chain links TRBV20-1 to TRBJ2-1; tentatively, D is TRBD2 (6 bases). From germline, CDR1 is DFQATT and CDR2 SNEGSKA (reference sequence). The CDR3 loop spans 13 amino acids. Trimming shortened V by 8 bases and J by 3 bases, and 14 bases separated the two germline ends. CDR3 protein: CSSHSGYYNEQFF. In nucleotides, the CDR3 is TGCAGTAGCCATAGCGGATACTACAATGAGCAGTTCTTC.

Details on this clonotype: A read error may be the cause here, since a much bigger clone is one base away. The V gene is TRBV15, the J gene TRBJ2-7; D is unresolved. The germline V gene encodes CDR1 LNHNV and CDR2 YYDKDF (reference sequence). The CDR3 covers 15 residues. The DNA for the CDR3 is TGTGCCACCGGCAGAGGTACATCGAGCTCCTACGAGCAGTACTTC. Its protein product is CATGRGTSSSYEQYF.

V and J are TRBV4-1 and TRBJ1-5; D remains ambiguous. This CDR3 comprises 16 residues. CDR1 and CDR2 from the germline V gene are MGHRA and YSYEKL. Trimming stripped 0 bases from V and 1 base from J, with 10 bases between. The CDR3: CASSQDWSGSNQPQHF. The CDR3 region has the DNA TGCGCCAGCAGCCAAGATTGGAGTGGAAGCAATCAGCCCCAGCATTTT.

This clonotype was observed a few times. The genes are TRBV12-3 or TRBV12-4 and TRBJ1-2; D is ambiguous. The CDR3 length is 15 residues. V was clipped by 3 bases and J by 0 bases, with 11 bases between them. CDR3 loop: CASSFGRSPNYGYTF. In DNA form, the CDR3 reads TGTGCCAGCAGTTTTGGGCGATCCCCTAACTATGGCTACACCTTC.

This rearrangement joins TRBV20-1 to TRBJ2-4; 11 bases are shared with TRBD2. With the DNA end fitting TRBJ2-7 better, the J assignment may be wrong. CDR3 length: 17 residues. Germline lookup yields CDR1 DFQATT and CDR2 SNEGSKA (reference sequence). For the CDR3, the DNA is TGCAGTGCTAGGATAACCCCGGGACTAGCGGCGGGCTACGAGCAGTACTTC. The encoded protein is CSARITPGLAAGYEQYF.

The sample holds many counts of this clonotype. This sequence joins TRBV20-1 and TRBJ2-5; D could derive from TRBD1 or TRBD2 (6 bases each). The CDR3 covers 14 residues. Germline values: CDR1 DFQATT, CDR2 SNEGSKA (reference sequence). Trimming took off 3 bases at V and 2 bases at J, with 13 bases between the two ends. The CDR3 sequence is CSASPGAQQETQYF. CDR3 bases: TGCAGTGCTAGTCCGGGGGCCCAGCAAGAGACCCAGTACTTC.

The chain carries TRBV28 and TRBJ2-7; D ambiguous. Germline V gene data show CDR1 as MDHEN and CDR2 as SYDVKM. V lost 3 bases to trimming and J lost 0 bases, with 15 bases between them. The CDR3 loop spans 16 amino acids. CDR3 residues: CASSLWGVKVSYEQYF. The CDR3 DNA sequence: TGTGCCAGCAGTTTGTGGGGTGTTAAGGTCTCCTACGAGCAGTACTTC.

This clonotype was observed at least ten times. The chain links TRBV29-1 to TRBJ2-3; no definite D call. Germline V CDR1 and CDR2: SQVTM, ANQGSEA. The CDR3 consists of 13 residues. The V gene lost 3 bases and the J gene lost 0 bases, with 7 bases spanning the gap. Here the CDR3 reads CSVEYGSTDTQYF. The CDR3, as DNA: TGCAGCGTTGAGTACGGTAGCACAGATACGCAGTATTTT.

This clonotype was counted ten times or more. The CDR3 spells CASSHFTGEQYF. The CDR3 nucleotides read TGCGCCAGCAGCCATTTCACAGGCGAGCAGTACTTC. The chain joins TRBV4-3 to TRBJ2-7, with D possibly matching TRBD1 (5 bases). The CDR3 contains 12 residues. Germline CDR1 reads LGHNA; CDR2 reads YSLEER. The V end lost 3 bases, the J end lost 6 bases, and 9 bases lay between the germline ends.

This clonotype was counted ten times or more. This chain connects TRBV6-5 to TRBJ2-7; D perhaps matches TRBD1 (6 bases). The CDR3 has 14 amino acids. The germline CDR1 and CDR2 sequences are MNHEY and SVGAGI. V was pared by 8 bases and J by 3 bases, with 17 bases between. CDR3 sequence (DNA): TGTGCCAGCCAACGACCATCCAGGGGCTACGAGCAGTACTTC. The encoded protein is CASQRPSRGYEQYF.

This clonotype was counted a single time. CDR3: CATSGSGGPGGREFF. For the CDR3, the DNA is TGTGCCACCAGTGGTAGCGGGGGCCCAGGCGGGAGAGAGTTCTTC. This chain links TRBV24-1 with TRBJ2-1, with 9 bases matching TRBD2. V was pared by 5 bases and J by 14 bases, with 15 bases of the junction left unmatched. From germline, CDR1 is KGHDR and CDR2 SFDVKD. The CDR3 consists of 15 residues.

The chain combines TRBV28 with TRBJ1-1, with a weak D call TRBD1 (6 bases). This CDR3 spans 11 amino acids. Trimming stripped 8 bases from V and 11 bases from J, with 15 bases between. CDR1 is MDHEN and CDR2 is SYDVKM in the germline V gene. The chain's CDR3 is CASGSGQGAFF. In DNA, the CDR3 is TGTGCCAGCGGGTCTGGGCAGGGGGCTTTCTTT.

The chain links TRBV29-1 to TRBJ1-2; maybe TRBD1 (6 bases). The CDR3 loop spans 13 amino acids. Germline loops: CDR1 SQVTM, CDR2 ANQGSEA. V lost 6 bases, J lost 2 bases, and 13 bases lay in between. The CDR3 protein is CSVTGQTNYGYTF. CDR3 coding DNA: TGCAGCGTCACCGGACAGACGAACTATGGCTACACCTTC. Drawing the rest from reference TRBV29-1 and TRBJ1-2, the complete variable domain is SAVISQKPSRDICQRGTSLTIQCQVDSQVTMMFWYRQQPGQSLTLIATANQGSEATYESGFVIDKFPISRPNLTFSTLTVSNMSPEDSSIYLCSVTGQTNYGYTFGSGTRLTVV.

A few counts support this clonotype. This chain joins TRBV9 and TRBJ2-2; TRBD2 matches 13 bases. Unmatched junction bases numbered 10, after V lost 5 bases and J lost 0 bases. The CDR3 is 19 residues long. CDR1 SGDLS and CDR2 YYNGEE come from the germline V gene. CDR3 sequence (DNA): TGTGCCAGCAGTAGCCCACGGACTAGCGGGAGTACGAACACCGGGGAGCTGTTTTTT. Residues: CASSSPRTSGSTNTGELFF.